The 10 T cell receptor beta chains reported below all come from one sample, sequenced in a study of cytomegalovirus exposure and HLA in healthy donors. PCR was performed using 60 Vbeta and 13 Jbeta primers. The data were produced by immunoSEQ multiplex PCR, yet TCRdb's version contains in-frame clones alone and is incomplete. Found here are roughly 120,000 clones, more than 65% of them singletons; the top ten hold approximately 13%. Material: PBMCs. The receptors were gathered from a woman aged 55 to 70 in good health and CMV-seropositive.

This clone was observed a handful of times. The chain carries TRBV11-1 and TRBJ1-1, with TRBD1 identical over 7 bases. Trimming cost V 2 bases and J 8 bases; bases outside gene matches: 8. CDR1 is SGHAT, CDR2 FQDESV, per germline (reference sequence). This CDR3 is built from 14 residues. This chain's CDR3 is CASSLPVEGAEAFF. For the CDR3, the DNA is TGTGCCAGCAGCTTACCAGTCGAGGGGGCGGAAGCTTTCTTT.

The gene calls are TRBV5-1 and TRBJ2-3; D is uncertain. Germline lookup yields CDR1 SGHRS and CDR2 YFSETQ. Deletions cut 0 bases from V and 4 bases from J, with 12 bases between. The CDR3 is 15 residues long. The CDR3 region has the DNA TGCGCCAGCAGCTTGGGCAGTTTGGGCCCAGATACGCAGTATTTT. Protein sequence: CASSLGSLGPDTQYF.

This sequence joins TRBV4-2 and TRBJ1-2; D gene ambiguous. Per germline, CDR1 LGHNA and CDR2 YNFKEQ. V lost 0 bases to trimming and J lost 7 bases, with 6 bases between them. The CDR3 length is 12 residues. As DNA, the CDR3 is TGTGCCAGCAGCCAAGATGTCCGTGGCTACACCTTC. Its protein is CASSQDVRGYTF.

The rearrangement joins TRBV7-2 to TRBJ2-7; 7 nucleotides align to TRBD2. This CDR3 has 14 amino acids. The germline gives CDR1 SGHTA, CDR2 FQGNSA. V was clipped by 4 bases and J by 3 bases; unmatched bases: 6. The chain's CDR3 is CASSSNGLVYEQYF. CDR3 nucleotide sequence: TGTGCCAGCAGCTCGAATGGACTAGTCTACGAGCAGTACTTC.

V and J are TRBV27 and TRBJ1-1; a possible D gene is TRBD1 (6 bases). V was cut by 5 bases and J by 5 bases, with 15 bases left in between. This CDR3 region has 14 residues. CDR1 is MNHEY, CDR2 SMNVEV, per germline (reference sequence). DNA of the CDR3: TGTGCCAGCAGTCAGGACAGTTCGGATACTGAAGCTTTCTTT. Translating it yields CASSQDSSDTEAFF.

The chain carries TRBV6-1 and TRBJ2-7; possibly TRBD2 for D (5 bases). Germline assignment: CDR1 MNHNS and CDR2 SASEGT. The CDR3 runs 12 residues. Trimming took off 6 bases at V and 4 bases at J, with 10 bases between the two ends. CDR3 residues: CASSLGLYEQYF. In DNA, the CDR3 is TGTGCCAGCAGCCTCGGACTGTACGAGCAGTACTTC.

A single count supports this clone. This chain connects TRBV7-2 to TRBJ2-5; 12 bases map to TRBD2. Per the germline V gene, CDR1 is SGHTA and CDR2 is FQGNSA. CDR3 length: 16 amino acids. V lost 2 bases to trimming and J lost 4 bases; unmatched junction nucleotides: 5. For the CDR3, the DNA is TGTGCCAGCAGCTTAAGGCCTAGCGGGGGGGGAGAGACCCAGTACTTC. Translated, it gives CASSLRPSGGGETQYF.

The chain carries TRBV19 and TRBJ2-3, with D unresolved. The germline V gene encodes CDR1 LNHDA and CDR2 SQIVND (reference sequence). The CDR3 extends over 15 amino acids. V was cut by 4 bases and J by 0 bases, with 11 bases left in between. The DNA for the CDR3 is TGTGCCAGTAGTAGCGGCGGTCCTAGCACAGATACGCAGTATTTT. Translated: CASSSGGPSTDTQYF.

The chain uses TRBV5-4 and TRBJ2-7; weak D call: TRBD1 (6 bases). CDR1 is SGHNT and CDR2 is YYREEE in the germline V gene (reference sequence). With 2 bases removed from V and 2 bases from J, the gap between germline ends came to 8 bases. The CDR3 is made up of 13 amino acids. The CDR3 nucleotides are TGTGCCAGCAGCTTAACAGGGACCTACGAGCAGTACTTC. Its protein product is CASSLTGTYEQYF.

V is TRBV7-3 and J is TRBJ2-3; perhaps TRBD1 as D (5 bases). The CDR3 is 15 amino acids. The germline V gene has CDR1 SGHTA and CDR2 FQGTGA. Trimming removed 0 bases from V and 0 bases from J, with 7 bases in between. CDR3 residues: CASSLTQGSTDTQYF. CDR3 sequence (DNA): TGTGCCAGCAGCTTAACGCAGGGAAGCACAGATACGCAGTATTTT. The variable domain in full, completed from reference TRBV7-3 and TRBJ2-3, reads GAGVSQTPSNKVTEKGKYVELRCDPISGHTALYWYRQSLGQGPEFLIYFQGTGAADDSGLPNDRFFAVRPEGSVSTLKIQRTERGDSAVYLCASSLTQGSTDTQYFGPGTRLTVL.